This T cell receptor beta chain was obtained from a study of T cell repertoires in cytomegalovirus infection. Study overall: Carrying CMV and the relevant HLA type showed in public TCR beta signatures.

On this clonotype: Its antigen is unknown.

TCRdb re-called the reads with MiXCR, one entry per CDR3 protein. The data show 500,000 to 600,000 distinct CDR3 sequences, 16% seen once. General study points: Clonotype analysis showed dominance of the ex vivo response by HLA-C-restricted CMV-specific TCR beta clonotypes. Of the TCR beta families, the public ones yielded a cumulative frequency that identified carriers of CMV plus the relevant HLA.

The CDR3 has 15 residues. Looked up from germline, CDR1 is SGHVS and CDR2 is FNYEAQ. V shed 1 base and J shed 0 bases, with 9 bases lying between them. The rearrangement joins TRBV7-6 to TRBJ1-1, with D perhaps TRBD1 (5 bases). This receptor was obtained from a human donor in good health (CMV status not recorded). Some clones in this sample may be carry-over from other donors' samples. Material for sequencing was CD8+ T cells from PBMCs. The CDR3 nucleotides read TGTGCCAGCAGCTTAGGAGTAGGGGTGAACACTGAAGCTTTCTTT. Residues: CASSLGVGVNTEAFF.